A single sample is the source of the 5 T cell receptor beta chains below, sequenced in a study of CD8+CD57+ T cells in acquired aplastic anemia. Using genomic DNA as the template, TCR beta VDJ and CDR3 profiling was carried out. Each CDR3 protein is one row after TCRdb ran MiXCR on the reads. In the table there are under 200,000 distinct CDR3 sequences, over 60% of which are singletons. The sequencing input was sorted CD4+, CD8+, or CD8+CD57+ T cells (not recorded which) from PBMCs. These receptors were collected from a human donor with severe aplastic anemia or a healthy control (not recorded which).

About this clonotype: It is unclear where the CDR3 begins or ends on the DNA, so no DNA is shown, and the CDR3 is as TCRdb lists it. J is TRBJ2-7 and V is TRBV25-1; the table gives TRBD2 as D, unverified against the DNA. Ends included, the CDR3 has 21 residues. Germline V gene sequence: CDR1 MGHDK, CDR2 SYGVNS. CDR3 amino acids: CASSFYICSASSPRSAYEQYF.

CDR3 sequence (DNA): TGTGCCAGCAGCTTAGAGGGGGGACAGGCGAACACTGAAGCTTTCTTT. Amino acids: CASSLEGGQANTEAFF. The V and J genes are TRBV7-9 and TRBJ1-1, with 8 bases fitting TRBD1. The CDR3 consists of 16 residues. CDR1 SEHNR and CDR2 FQNEAQ come from the germline V gene (reference sequence). V was pared by 1 base and J by 1 base, with 5 bases of the junction left unmatched.

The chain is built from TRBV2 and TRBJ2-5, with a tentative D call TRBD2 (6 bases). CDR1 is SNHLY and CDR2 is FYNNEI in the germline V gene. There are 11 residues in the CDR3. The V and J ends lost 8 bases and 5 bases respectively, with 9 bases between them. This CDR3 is CASGGIETQYF. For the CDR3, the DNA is TGTGCCAGCGGCGGGATCGAGACCCAGTACTTC.

CDR3 nucleotides: TGCAGCGTTGAGGATCCGGGACAGCCAACTAATGAAAAACTGTTTTTT. It translates to CSVEDPGQPTNEKLFF. The V and J genes are TRBV29-1 and TRBJ1-4, with TRBD1 identical over 7 bases. Germline loops: CDR1 SQVTM, CDR2 ANQGSEA. CDR3 length: 16 amino acids. The trim removed 3 bases at V and 0 bases at J, leaving 7 bases unmatched.

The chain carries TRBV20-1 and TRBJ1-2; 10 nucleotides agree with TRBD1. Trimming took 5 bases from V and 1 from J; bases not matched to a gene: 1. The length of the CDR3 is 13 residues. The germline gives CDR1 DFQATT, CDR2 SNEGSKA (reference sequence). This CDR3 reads CSAGTGDNYGYTF. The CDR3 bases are TGCAGTGCTGGGACAGGGGATAACTATGGCTACACCTTC.